The present T cell receptor beta chain was sequenced within a study of T cells in Graves' hyperthyroidism and ophthalmopathy. What was amplified from RNA transcripts were TCR beta CDR3 regions. With the HTBI primer set, the TCR CDR3 went through a first round of RT-PCR. One entry per CDR3 protein, called by TCRdb with MiXCR from the multiplex PCR reads. Counted here are about 380,000 distinct CDR3 sequences, approximately 13% occurring once; the ten biggest clones make up more than 20%. This clonotype occurred many times. Its antigen is not identified. General study findings and limits: The model forecast ophthalmopathy, anticipating it by a median roughly 6.5 months before onset. Most expanded thyroid clonotypes above 0.001 recurred in blood.

The origin of this receptor is a man aged 30 to 39 with Graves' hyperthyroidism that later progressed to Graves' ophthalmopathy. Material: blood.

The CDR3 DNA reads as TGCAGTGCTACGACACAGGGAGGCGGTCAGCCCCAGCATTTT. It translates to CSATTQGGGQPQHF. The chain has TRBV20-1 and TRBJ1-5, with a tentative D call TRBD1 (6 bases). The CDR3 contains 14 residues. Between the trimmed V and J ends, which lost 4 bases and 6 bases, there was a span of 16 bases. CDR1 is DFQATT, CDR2 SNEGSKA, per germline (reference sequence).